This T cell receptor beta chain was captured in a study of T-cell reconstitution after alpha-beta-depleted transplantation in children. In germline, CDR1 is SGHDN, CDR2 FVKESK. The CDR3 extends over 16 amino acids. Trimming pared 4 bases from V and 4 bases from J, leaving 19 bases between. Findings of the study overall: Most T-cell counts and diversity one year after the transplant came from T cells that were newly produced. Roughly two months post-transplant, alpha-beta T cells reportedly originated from several hundred graft clones that had expanded.

This clonotype was detected a few times. Its antigen is undetermined. For TCRbeta, the library was prepared with unique molecular identifiers. Via MiXCR, TCRdb re-called the PCR reads, giving one row per CDR3 protein. The sample includes about 440,000 distinct CDR3 sequences, around two fifths of them seen just once. The sequence was obtained from a girl aged 2 to 10 with aplastic anemia, due to receive a stem cell transplant. This chain links TRBV14 with TRBJ1-1, with D uncertain. Sequencing was performed on PBMCs, taken before TCRalphabeta/CD19-depleted stem cell transplant. This CDR3 reads CASSPFLGETLTEAFF. The CDR3 nucleotides read TGTGCCAGCAGCCCCTTTCTTGGAGAGACTCTCACTGAAGCTTTCTTT.